This T cell receptor (beta chain) stems from a study of blood T cells in healthy people across ages. Findings of the study overall: It was held that diversity estimates obtained from one million T cells represented underestimates. With age, beta diversity per million T cells declined roughly linearly, significantly by 30 to 40.

About this clonotype: Its antigen remains unidentified.

Through a sample-barcoded 5' primer and a J-beta primer mix, a second PCR was run for roughly 7 to 12 cycles. A 12-random-nucleotide template-switch adaptor tagged each cDNA molecule. All samples yielded 3 million or more CDR3-containing paired-end reads. Via MiXCR, TCRdb re-called the 5' RACE reads, giving one row per CDR3 protein. Of 1.5 million to 2 million distinct CDR3 sequences listed, 25% to 30% are singletons. The specimen sequenced was blood. The receptor was isolated from a woman under 40 in good health.

This CDR3 reads CSASRTGGADTQYF. CDR3 nucleotide sequence: TGCAGTGCTAGTAGGACAGGGGGAGCAGATACGCAGTATTTT. This chain links TRBV20-1 with TRBJ2-3; TRBD1 matches 10 bases. Germline-derived CDR1 and CDR2 are DFQATT and SNEGSKA (reference sequence). There are 14 residues in the CDR3. V lost 3 bases to trimming and J lost 4 bases; unmatched junction nucleotides: 4.